The 18 T cell receptor beta chains below all came from one sample that was sequenced in a study of cytomegalovirus exposure and HLA in healthy donors. 13 Jbeta primers and 60 Vbeta primers were used for the PCR. Repertoires were generated with immunoSEQ multiplex PCR, while TCRdb's copy carries only in-frame clones and drops some. Its table records some 82,000 clones. The sequenced material came from PBMCs. The receptor set was obtained from a woman between 25 and 40 years old in good health and CMV-seronegative.

The chain couples TRBV11-1 to TRBJ2-1, with 11 bases matching TRBD2. The CDR3 has 15 residues. Per germline, CDR1 SGHAT and CDR2 FQDESV (reference sequence). V dropped 1 base and J dropped 6; count of bases not matched to a gene: 2. In DNA, the CDR3 is TGTGCCAGCAGCTTAGGCACTAGCGGGGGCAATGAGCAGTTCTTC. Translation gives CASSLGTSGGNEQFF.

CDR3 sequence: CASSDRAGANVLTF. The CDR3 DNA sequence: TGTGCCAGCAGTGACAGAGCTGGGGCCAACGTCCTGACTTTC. The chain carries TRBV27 and TRBJ2-6, with a possible D match to TRBD1 (5 bases). This CDR3 is 14 amino acids long. CDR1 and CDR2 from the germline V gene are MNHEY and SMNVEV (reference sequence). V gave up 5 bases and J gave up 2 bases, with 7 bases separating them.

This sequence joins TRBV7-9 and TRBJ2-1, with D possibly matching TRBD2 (6 bases). Germline loops: CDR1 SEHNR, CDR2 FQNEAQ (reference sequence). The CDR3 is made up of 15 amino acids. Trimming left V 5 bases short and J 4 bases short, with 15 bases between. The CDR3 region is CASSPPGLEYNEQFF. The CDR3 nucleotides are TGTGCCAGCAGCCCGCCGGGACTTGAATACAATGAGCAGTTCTTC.

The CDR3 sequence: CAWAGSRGQPQHF. In DNA, the CDR3 is TGTGCCTGGGCCGGCTCCAGAGGTCAGCCCCAGCATTTT. The chain couples TRBV30 to TRBJ1-5; D is uncertain. There are 13 residues in the CDR3. Trimming took 5 bases from V and 6 from J, leaving 14 bases between them. Germline CDR1 is GTSNPN and CDR2 is SVGIG (reference sequence).

The rearrangement joins TRBV15 to TRBJ1-1, with D uncertain. V lost 5 bases to trimming and J lost 3 bases, with 7 bases between them. The CDR3 covers 12 residues. CDR1 and CDR2 from the germline V gene are LNHNV and YYDKDF (reference sequence). The chain's CDR3 is CATSSGYTEAFF. As DNA, the CDR3 is TGTGCCACCAGCTCGGGGTACACTGAAGCTTTCTTT.

Points on this clone: The junction does not match germline at one end; this may be a read error. The V and J genes are TRBV4-1 and TRBJ2-1; 9 bases are a match to TRBD2. Germline CDR1 is MGHRA and CDR2 is YSYEKL. This CDR3 is built from 17 residues. This CDR3 reads CASRARLAVSSDNEQFF. In DNA, the CDR3 is TGCGCCAGCAGAGCGAGACTAGCGGTTAGCTCCGACAATGAGCAGTTCTTC.

The CDR3 region has the DNA TGTGCCAGCCGAAGGACAGGGCCAACTGAAGCTTTCTTT. This translates into CASRRTGPTEAFF. This sequence joins TRBV4-2 and TRBJ1-1, with 8 bases aligning to TRBD1. V was clipped by 8 bases and J by 5 bases; unmatched bases: 7. The CDR3 is 13 amino acids. From germline, CDR1 is LGHNA and CDR2 YNFKEQ.

The rearrangement joins TRBV19 to TRBJ1-5; maybe TRBD1 (6 bases). Germline loops: CDR1 LNHDA, CDR2 SQIVND (reference sequence). CDR3 length: 15 amino acids. Trimming stripped 10 bases from V and 0 bases from J, with 16 bases between. The CDR3 coding sequence is TGTGCCACCTGCCCAGGGGTTTATAGCAATCAGCCCCAGCATTTT. Translating it yields CATCPGVYSNQPQHF.

This chain joins TRBV2 and TRBJ2-7; 11 nucleotides match TRBD1. This CDR3 spans 14 amino acids. Germline assignment: CDR1 SNHLY and CDR2 FYNNEI. V dropped 8 bases and J dropped 7; count of bases not matched to a gene: 10. The CDR3 sequence: CASRGTGGLGEQYF. The CDR3 DNA follows: TGTGCCAGCCGAGGGACAGGGGGTCTGGGAGAGCAGTACTTC. Variable domain in full (rest from reference TRBV2 and TRBJ2-7): EPEVTQTPSHQVTQMGQEVILRCVPISNHLYFYWYRQILGQKVEFLVSFYNNEISEKSEIFDDQFSVERPDGSNFTLKIRSTKLEDSAMYFCASRGTGGLGEQYFGPGTRLTVT.

The chain carries TRBV19 and TRBJ2-7, with 10 bases fitting TRBD1. Germline CDR1 reads LNHDA; CDR2 reads SQIVND (reference sequence). CDR3 length: 15 amino acids. V lost 5 bases, J lost 5 bases, and 9 bases stayed unmatched. CDR3 DNA: TGTGCCAGTAGTGCGACGGGACAGGGGAGAAACGAGCAGTACTTC. As protein: CASSATGQGRNEQYF.

The CDR3 bases are TGTGCCAGCAGTGGCGGGTCAGGGGGTCAGCCCCAGCATTTT. It translates to CASSGGSGGQPQHF. V gene TRBV25-1 combines with J gene TRBJ1-5, with 7 bases fitting TRBD1. The V gene's germline CDR1 is MGHDK and CDR2 SYGVNS. The CDR3 has 14 amino acids. Trimming cost V 4 bases and J 6 bases; bases outside gene matches: 6. The complete variable domain, with remaining parts taken from reference TRBV25-1 and TRBJ1-5, reads EADIYQTPRYLVIGTGKKITLECSQTMGHDKMYWYQQDPGMELHLIHYSYGVNSTEKGDLSSESTVSRIRTEHFPLTLESARPSHTSQYLCASSGGSGGQPQHFGDGTRLSIL.

The chain carries TRBV25-1 and TRBJ2-1; D may be TRBD1 (6 bases). The CDR3 is 11 amino acids. Germline V gene lookup returns CDR1 MGHDK and CDR2 SYGVNS. The V and J ends lost 8 bases and 7 bases respectively, with 9 bases between them. CDR3 DNA sequence: TGTGCCAGCGCGAGGGGGAATGAGCAGTTCTTC. Translating gives CASARGNEQFF.

The rearrangement uses TRBV7-2 and TRBJ2-3; D unclear. Germline V lookup: CDR1 SGHTA, CDR2 FQGNSA. CDR3 length: 15 residues. V lost 5 bases and J lost 0, with 12 bases in between. The CDR3 DNA reads TGTGCCAGCAGCCCTGGGCGACGGAGCACAGATACGCAGTATTTT. Translation: CASSPGRRSTDTQYF.

The chain employs TRBV10-1 and TRBJ2-1; 9 nucleotides line up with TRBD1. Germline lookup yields CDR1 WNHNN and CDR2 SYGVQD (reference sequence). The trim removed 4 bases at V and 5 bases at J, leaving 3 bases unmatched. This CDR3 has 14 amino acids. CDR3 nucleotide sequence: TGCGCCAGCAGTGTGTGGACAGGGGACAATGAGCAGTTCTTC. This encodes CASSVWTGDNEQFF.

The V call is TRBV29-1, the J call TRBJ2-7, with TRBD1 matching over 10 bases. Germline V gene lookup returns CDR1 SQVTM and CDR2 ANQGSEA. The V and J ends lost 7 bases and 4 bases, in that order; junction bases with no gene match: 7. The CDR3 length is 13 residues. The CDR3 sequence is CSARDRGEYEQYF. CDR3 DNA sequence: TGCAGCGCTCGGGACAGGGGAGAATACGAGCAGTACTTC.

The chain links TRBV4-1 to TRBJ1-1; no clear D. The germline V and J ends were trimmed by 3 bases and 2 bases, with 4 bases remaining between them. Germline V CDR1 and CDR2: MGHRA, YSYEKL. The length of the CDR3 is 12 residues. The CDR3 reads CASSHINTEAFF. The CDR3 bases are TGCGCCAGCAGCCACATTAACACTGAAGCTTTCTTT.

This rearrangement joins TRBV5-1 to TRBJ1-4; D is possibly TRBD1 (6 bases). CDR1 is SGHRS, CDR2 YFSETQ, per germline. V was trimmed by 0 bases and J by 7 bases, leaving 13 bases between them. The CDR3 spans 15 residues. Here the CDR3 reads CASSLARGGGEKLFF. The CDR3 DNA reads TGCGCCAGCAGCTTGGCGCGGGGAGGGGGTGAAAAACTGTTTTTT.

V and J are TRBV29-1 and TRBJ2-5; 11 nucleotides line up with TRBD1. V lost 5 bases, J lost 5 bases, and 4 bases stayed unmatched. CDR1 and CDR2 (germline): SQVTM, ANQGSEA. The length of the CDR3 is 13 residues. The CDR3 region has the DNA TGCAGCGTTCGCAGGACAGGGGGCGAGACCCAGTACTTC. Translated, it gives CSVRRTGGETQYF.